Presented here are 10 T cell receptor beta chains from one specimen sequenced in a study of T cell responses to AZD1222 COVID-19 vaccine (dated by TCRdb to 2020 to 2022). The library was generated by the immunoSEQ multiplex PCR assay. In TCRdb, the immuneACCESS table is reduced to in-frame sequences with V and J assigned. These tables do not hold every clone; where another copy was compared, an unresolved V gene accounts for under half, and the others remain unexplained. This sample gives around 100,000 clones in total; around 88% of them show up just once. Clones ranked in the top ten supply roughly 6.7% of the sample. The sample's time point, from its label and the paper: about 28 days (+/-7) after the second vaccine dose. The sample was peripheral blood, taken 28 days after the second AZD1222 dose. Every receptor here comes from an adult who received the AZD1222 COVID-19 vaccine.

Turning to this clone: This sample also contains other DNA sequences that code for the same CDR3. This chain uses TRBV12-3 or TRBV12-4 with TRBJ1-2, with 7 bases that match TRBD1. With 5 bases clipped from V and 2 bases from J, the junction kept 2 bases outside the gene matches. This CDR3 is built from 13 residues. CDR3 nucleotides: TGTGCCAGCAGTCTGGACAGGAACTATGGCTACACCTTC. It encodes CASSLDRNYGYTF.

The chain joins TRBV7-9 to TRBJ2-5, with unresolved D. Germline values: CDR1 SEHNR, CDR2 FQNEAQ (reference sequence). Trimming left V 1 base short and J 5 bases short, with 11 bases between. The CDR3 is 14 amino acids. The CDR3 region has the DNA TGTGCCAGCAGCTTAGGTAATCAGCGCGAGACCCAGTACTTC. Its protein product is CASSLGNQRETQYF. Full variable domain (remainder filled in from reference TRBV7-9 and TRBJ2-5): DTGVSQNPRHKITKRGQNVTFRCDPISEHNRLYWYRQTLGQGPEFLTYFQNEAQLEKSRLLSDRFSAERPKGSFSTLEIQRTEQGDSAMYLCASSLGNQRETQYFGPGTRLLVL.

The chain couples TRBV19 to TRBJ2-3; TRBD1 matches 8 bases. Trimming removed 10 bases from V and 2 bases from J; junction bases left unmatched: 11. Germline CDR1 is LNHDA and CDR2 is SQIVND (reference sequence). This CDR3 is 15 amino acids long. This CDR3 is CATHLQGALTDTQYF. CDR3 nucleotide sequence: TGTGCCACTCATCTCCAGGGGGCCCTCACAGATACGCAGTATTTT.

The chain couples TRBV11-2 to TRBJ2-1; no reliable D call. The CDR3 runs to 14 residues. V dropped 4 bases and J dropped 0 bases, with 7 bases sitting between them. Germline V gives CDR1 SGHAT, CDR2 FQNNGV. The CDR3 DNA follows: TGTGCCAGCAGCTCGCCCTACTCCTACAATGAGCAGTTCTTC. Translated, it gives CASSSPYSYNEQFF.

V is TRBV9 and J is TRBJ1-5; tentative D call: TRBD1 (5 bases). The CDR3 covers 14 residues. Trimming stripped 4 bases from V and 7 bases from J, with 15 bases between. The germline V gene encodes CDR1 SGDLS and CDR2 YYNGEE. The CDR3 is CASSRGEGKQPQHF. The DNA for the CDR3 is TGTGCCAGCAGCCGAGGGGAGGGAAAACAGCCCCAGCATTTT.

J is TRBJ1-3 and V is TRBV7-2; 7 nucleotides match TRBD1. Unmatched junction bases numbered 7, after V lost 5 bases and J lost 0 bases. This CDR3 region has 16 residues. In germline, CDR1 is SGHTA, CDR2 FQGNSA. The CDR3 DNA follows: TGTGCCAGCAGCATGGGACAGCCGAGCTCTGGAAACACCATATATTTT. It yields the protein CASSMGQPSSGNTIYF. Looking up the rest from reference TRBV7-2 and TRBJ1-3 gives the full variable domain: GAGVSQSPSNKVTEKGKDVELRCDPISGHTALYWYRQSLGQGLEFLIYFQGNSAPDKSGLPSDRFSAERTGGSVSTLTIQRTQQEDSAVYLCASSMGQPSSGNTIYFGEGSWLTVV.

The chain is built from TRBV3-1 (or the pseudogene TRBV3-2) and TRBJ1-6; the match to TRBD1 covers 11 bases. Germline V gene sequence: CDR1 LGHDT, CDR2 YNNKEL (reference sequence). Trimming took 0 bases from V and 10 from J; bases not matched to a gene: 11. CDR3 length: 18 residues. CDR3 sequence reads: CASSQEIWGTGGESPLHF. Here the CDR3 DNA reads TGTGCCAGCAGCCAAGAAATTTGGGGGACAGGGGGAGAATCACCCCTCCACTTT.

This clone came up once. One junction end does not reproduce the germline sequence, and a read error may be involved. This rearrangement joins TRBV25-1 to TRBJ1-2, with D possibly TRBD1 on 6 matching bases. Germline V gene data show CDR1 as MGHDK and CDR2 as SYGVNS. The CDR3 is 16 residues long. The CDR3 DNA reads TGTACCAGCAGGGGTTGGAGGGCCAGGAATAACTATGGCTACACCTTC. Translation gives CTSRGWRARNNYGYTF.

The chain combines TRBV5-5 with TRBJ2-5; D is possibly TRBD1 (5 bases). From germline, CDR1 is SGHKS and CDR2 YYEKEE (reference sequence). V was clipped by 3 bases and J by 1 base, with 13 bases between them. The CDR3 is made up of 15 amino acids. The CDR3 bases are TGTGCCAGCAGCTCGATACAGGCATCCCAAGAGACCCAGTACTTC. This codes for CASSSIQASQETQYF.

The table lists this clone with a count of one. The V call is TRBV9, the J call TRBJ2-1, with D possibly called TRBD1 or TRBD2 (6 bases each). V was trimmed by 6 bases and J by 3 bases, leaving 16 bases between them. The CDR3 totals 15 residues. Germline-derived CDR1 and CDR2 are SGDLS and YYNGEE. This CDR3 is CASTGGPGSYNEQFF. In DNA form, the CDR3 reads TGTGCCAGCACCGGGGGCCCGGGAAGCTACAATGAGCAGTTCTTC.